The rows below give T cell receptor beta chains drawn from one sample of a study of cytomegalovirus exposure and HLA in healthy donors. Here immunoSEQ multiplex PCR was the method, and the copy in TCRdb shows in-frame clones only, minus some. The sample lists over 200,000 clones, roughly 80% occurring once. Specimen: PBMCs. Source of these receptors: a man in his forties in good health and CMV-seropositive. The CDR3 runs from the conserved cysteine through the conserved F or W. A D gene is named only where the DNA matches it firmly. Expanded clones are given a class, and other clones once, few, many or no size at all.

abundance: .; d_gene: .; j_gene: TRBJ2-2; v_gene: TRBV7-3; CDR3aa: CASSLNRDSGELFF; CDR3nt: TGTGCCAGCAGCTTAAACAGGGATAGCGGGGAGCTGTTTTTT
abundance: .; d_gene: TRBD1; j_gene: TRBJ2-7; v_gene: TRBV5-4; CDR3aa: CASSFGDRALGEQYF; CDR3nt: TGTGCCAGCAGCTTCGGGGACAGAGCTCTGGGGGAGCAGTACTTC
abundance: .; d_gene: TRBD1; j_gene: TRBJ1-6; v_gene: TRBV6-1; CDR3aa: CASSEGTGIGNSPLHF; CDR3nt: TGTGCCAGCAGTGAAGGGACAGGGATCGGAAATTCACCCCTCCACTTT
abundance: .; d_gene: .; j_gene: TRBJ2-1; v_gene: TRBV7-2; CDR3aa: CASSLEATSYNEQFF; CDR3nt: TGTGCCAGCAGCTTAGAAGCAACCTCCTACAATGAGCAGTTCTTC
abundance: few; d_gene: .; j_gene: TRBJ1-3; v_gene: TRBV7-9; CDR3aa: CASSQQGRSGNTIYF; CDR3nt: TGTGCCAGCAGCCAACAGGGCCGCTCTGGAAACACCATATATTTT
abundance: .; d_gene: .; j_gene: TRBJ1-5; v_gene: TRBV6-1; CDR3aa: CASSVTGIGQPQHF; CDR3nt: TGTGCCAGCAGTGTAACAGGTATTGGTCAGCCCCAGCATTTT
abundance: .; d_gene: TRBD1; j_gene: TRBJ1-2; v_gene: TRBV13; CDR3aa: CASSLGRTGLNYGYTF; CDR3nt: TGTGCCAGCAGCTTAGGCCGGACAGGGTTGAACTATGGCTACACCTTC
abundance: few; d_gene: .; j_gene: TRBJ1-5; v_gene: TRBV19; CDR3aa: CASSIDRAAQHF; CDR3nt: TGTGCCAGTAGTATAGATCGCGCGGCCCAGCATTTT
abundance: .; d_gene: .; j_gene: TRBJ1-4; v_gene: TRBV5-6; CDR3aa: CASSLATNEKLFF; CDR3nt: TGTGCCAGCAGCTTAGCCACTAATGAAAAACTGTTTTTT
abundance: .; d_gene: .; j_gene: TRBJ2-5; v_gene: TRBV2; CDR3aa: CASSDGSRRALETQYF; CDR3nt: TGTGCCAGCAGTGATGGGTCTCGGCGGGCCCTGGAGACCCAGTACTTC
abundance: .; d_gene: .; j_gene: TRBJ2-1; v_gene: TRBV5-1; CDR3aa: CASSSAILNEQFF; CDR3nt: TGCGCCAGCAGCTCCGCCATACTCAATGAGCAGTTCTTC
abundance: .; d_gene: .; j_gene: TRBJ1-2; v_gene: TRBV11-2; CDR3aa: CASSSHTGGYGYTF; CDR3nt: TGTGCCAGCAGTTCCCACACCGGGGGATATGGCTACACCTTC
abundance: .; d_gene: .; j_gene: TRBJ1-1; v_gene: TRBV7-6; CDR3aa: CASSLAAEMNTEAFF; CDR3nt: TGTGCCAGCAGCTTAGCGGCAGAAATGAACACTGAAGCTTTCTTT
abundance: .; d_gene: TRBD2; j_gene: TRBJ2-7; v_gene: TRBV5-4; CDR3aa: CASSSYIGTSVYEQYF; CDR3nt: TGTGCCAGCAGTTCTTACATAGGGACTAGCGTCTACGAGCAGTACTTC
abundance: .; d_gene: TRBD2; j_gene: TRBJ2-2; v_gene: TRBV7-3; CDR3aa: CASSLTGRGSGRARTGELFF; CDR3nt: TGTGCCAGCAGCTTAACGGGCCGGGGTAGCGGGAGGGCCCGCACCGGGGAGCTGTTTTTT
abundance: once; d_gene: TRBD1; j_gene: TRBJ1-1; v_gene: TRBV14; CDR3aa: CASSRGQGTEAFF; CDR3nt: TGTGCCAGCAGCCGCGGACAGGGCACTGAAGCTTTCTTT
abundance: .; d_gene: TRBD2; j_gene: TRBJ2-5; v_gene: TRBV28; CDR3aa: CASSAGASGRKETQYF; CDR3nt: TGTGCCAGCAGTGCCGGGGCTAGCGGGAGGAAAGAGACCCAGTACTTC
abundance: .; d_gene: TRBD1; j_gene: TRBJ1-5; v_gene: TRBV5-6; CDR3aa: CASSLADRARDNQPQHF; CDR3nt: TGTGCCAGCAGCTTGGCGGACAGGGCGCGGGACAATCAGCCCCAGCATTTT
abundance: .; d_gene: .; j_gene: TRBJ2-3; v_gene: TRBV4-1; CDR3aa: CASSQALDTQYF; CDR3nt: TGCGCCAGCAGCCAAGCCCTAGATACGCAGTATTTT
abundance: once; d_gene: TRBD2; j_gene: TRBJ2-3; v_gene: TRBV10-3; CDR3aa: CAISEPPLAGGPGTDTQYF; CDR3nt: TGTGCCATCAGTGAGCCGCCGTTAGCGGGAGGGCCCGGGACAGATACGCAGTATTTT
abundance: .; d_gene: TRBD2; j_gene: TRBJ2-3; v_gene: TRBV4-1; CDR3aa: CASSPTSADTQYF; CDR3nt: TGCGCCAGCAGCCCCACTAGCGCGGATACGCAGTATTTT
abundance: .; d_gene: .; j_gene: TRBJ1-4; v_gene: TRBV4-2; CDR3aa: CASSQDTQGGEKLFF; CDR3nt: TGTGCCAGCAGCCAAGATACCCAGGGTGGTGAAAAACTGTTTTTT
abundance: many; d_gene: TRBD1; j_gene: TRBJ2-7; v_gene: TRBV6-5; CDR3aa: CASSLRDSSYEQYF; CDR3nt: TGTGCCAGCAGTCTCCGGGACAGCTCCTACGAGCAGTACTTC
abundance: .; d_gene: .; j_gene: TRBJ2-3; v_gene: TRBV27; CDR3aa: CASSLRDTQYF; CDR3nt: TGTGCCAGCAGTTTACGAGATACGCAGTATTTT
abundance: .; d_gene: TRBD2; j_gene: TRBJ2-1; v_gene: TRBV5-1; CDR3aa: CASSLDAGVDEQFF; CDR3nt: TGCGCCAGCAGCTTGGATGCGGGAGTGGATGAGCAGTTCTTC
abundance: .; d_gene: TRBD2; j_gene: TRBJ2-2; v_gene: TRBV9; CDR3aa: CASSGSGTSGRLNTGELFF; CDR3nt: TGTGCCAGCAGCGGGTCCGGGACTAGCGGGAGGTTAAACACCGGGGAGCTGTTTTTT
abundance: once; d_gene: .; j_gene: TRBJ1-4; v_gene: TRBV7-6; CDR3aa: CASRGGGLNEKLFF; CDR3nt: TGTGCCAGCCGGGGAGGAGGGCTTAATGAAAAACTGTTTTTT
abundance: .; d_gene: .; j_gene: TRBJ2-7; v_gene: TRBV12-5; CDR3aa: CASGLAPETGSREQYF; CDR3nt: TGTGCTAGTGGTTTGGCACCCGAGACAGGTTCCCGCGAGCAGTACTTC
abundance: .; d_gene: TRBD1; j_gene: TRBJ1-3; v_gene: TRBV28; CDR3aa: CASSVPGQGARNTIYF; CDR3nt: TGTGCCAGCAGCGTCCCGGGACAGGGGGCCAGGAACACCATATATTTT
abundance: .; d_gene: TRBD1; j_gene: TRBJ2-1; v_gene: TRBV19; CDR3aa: CASSTGGNEQFF; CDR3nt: TGTGCCAGTAGTACAGGGGGCAATGAGCAGTTCTTC
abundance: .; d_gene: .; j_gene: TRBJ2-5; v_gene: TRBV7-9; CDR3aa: CASSFTTRQETQYF; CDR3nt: TGTGCCAGCAGTTTCACGACTAGACAAGAGACCCAGTACTTC
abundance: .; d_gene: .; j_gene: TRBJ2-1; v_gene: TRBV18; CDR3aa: CASSPDYNNEQFF; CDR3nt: TGTGCCAGCTCACCTGACTACAACAATGAGCAGTTCTTC
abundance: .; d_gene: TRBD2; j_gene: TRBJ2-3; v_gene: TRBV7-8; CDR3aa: CASSLALTSVGTDTQYF; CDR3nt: TGTGCCAGCAGCTTAGCGCTGACTAGCGTAGGCACAGATACGCAGTATTTT
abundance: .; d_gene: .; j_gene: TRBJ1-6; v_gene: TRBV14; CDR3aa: CASSQNSYNSPLHF; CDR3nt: TGTGCCAGCAGCCAGAACAGTTATAATTCACCCCTCCACTTT